This passage covers 19 T cell receptor beta chains from one sample sequenced in a study of T cells in Graves' hyperthyroidism and ophthalmopathy. RNA transcripts gave rise to amplified TCR beta CDR3 regions. During a first-round RT-PCR of the TCR CDR3, the HTBI primer set was used. TCRdb analysed the multiplex PCR reads with MiXCR anew, one entry per CDR3 protein. The sample holds about 520,000 distinct CDR3 sequences, around 20% seen once. Source material: blood. These receptors came from a man between 18 and 29 years old with Graves' hyperthyroidism.

This chain connects TRBV19 to TRBJ1-1; 10 nucleotides line up with TRBD1. Germline loops: CDR1 LNHDA, CDR2 SQIVND (reference sequence). The CDR3 runs 13 residues. V lost 7 bases to trimming and J lost 9 bases; unmatched junction nucleotides: 8. The CDR3 region is CASTPGQGTKAFF. The CDR3, as DNA: TGTGCCAGTACCCCGGGACAGGGGACAAAAGCTTTCTTT. The full variable domain, its missing parts supplied by reference TRBV19 and TRBJ1-1, is DGGITQSPKYLFRKEGQNVTLSCEQNLNHDAMYWYRQDPGQGLRLIYYSQIVNDFQKGDIAEGYSVSREKKESFPLTVTSAQKNPTAFYLCASTPGQGTKAFFGQGTRLTVV.

The chain combines TRBV12-3 or TRBV12-4 with TRBJ1-5; D possibly corresponds to TRBD1 (6 bases). V lost 5 bases and J 5 bases, leaving 13 bases between the germline ends. The CDR3 is 14 amino acids. The CDR3 DNA follows: TGTGCCAGCAGTGCGGACAGAATTGATCAGCCCCAGCATTTT. It yields the protein CASSADRIDQPQHF.

This clonotype was counted between two and nine times. V is TRBV6-1 and J is TRBJ2-5; D is possibly TRBD1 or TRBD2 (6 bases each). The V gene lost 6 bases and the J gene lost 4 bases, with 18 bases spanning the gap. Germline V lookup: CDR1 MNHNS, CDR2 SASEGT. The CDR3 totals 15 residues. The DNA of the CDR3 is TGTGCCAGCAGCCATGCCGCGGGACAAGTAGAGACCCAGTACTTC. It codes for CASSHAAGQVETQYF.

This clonotype occurred once. V usage is TRBV20-1 and J usage is TRBJ1-1; a possible D gene is TRBD1 (6 bases). In germline, CDR1 is DFQATT, CDR2 SNEGSKA (reference sequence). The CDR3 spans 13 residues. V was clipped by 5 bases and J by 5 bases, with 15 bases between them. The CDR3 region has the DNA TGCAGTGCTCCAGGGGCAATCGGTACTGAAGCTTTCTTT. It translates to CSAPGAIGTEAFF.

In its sample, this clonotype was seen a few times. For the CDR3, the DNA is TGTGCCAGCTCACCACGGCCCCAAGCCTACGAGCAGTACTTC. Its translation: CASSPRPQAYEQYF. This chain links TRBV18 with TRBJ2-7; unclear D gene. Trimming shortened V by 1 base and J by 2 bases, and 9 bases separated the two germline ends. CDR1 and CDR2 from the germline V gene are KGHSH and LQKENI. The CDR3 covers 14 residues.

This clonotype was found many times. V is TRBV28 and J is TRBJ1-5; D may be TRBD1 (5 bases). The germline CDR1 and CDR2 sequences are MDHEN and SYDVKM. CDR3 length equals 15 residues. V lost 5 bases to trimming and J lost 9 bases, with 20 bases between them. CDR3 nucleotide sequence: TGTGCCAGCAGTCCCCTAAGGGGTTCCGTTTGGCCCCAGCATTTT. Translation: CASSPLRGSVWPQHF.

This clonotype was detected only a few times. For the CDR3, the DNA is TGTGCCAGCAGCCAAGTAGGGCGGGATGGCGCGGCTGACTATGGCTACACCTTC. This translates into CASSQVGRDGAADYGYTF. The chain recombines TRBV3-1 with TRBJ1-2; no firm D call. The CDR3 is made up of 18 amino acids. Trimming shortened V by 1 base and J by 3 bases, and 21 bases separated the two germline ends. CDR1 is LGHDT, CDR2 YNNKEL, per germline (reference sequence). Drawing the rest from reference TRBV3-1 and TRBJ1-2, the complete variable domain is DTAVSQTPKYLVTQMGNDKSIKCEQNLGHDTMYWYKQDSKKFLKIMFSYNNKELIINETVPNRFSPKSPDKAHLNLHINSLELGDSAVYFCASSQVGRDGAADYGYTFGSGTRLTVV.

This clonotype was recorded at least ten times. The chain has TRBV6-5 and TRBJ1-1, with D maybe TRBD1 (6 bases). Germline V gene lookup returns CDR1 MNHEY and CDR2 SVGAGI. Trimming cost V 7 bases and J 4 bases, with 19 bases left between them. This CDR3 has 15 amino acids. The CDR3, as DNA: TGTGCCAGCACCTCACAGGCGGGGGCGGCCACTGAAGCTTTCTTT. This translates into CASTSQAGAATEAFF.

The chain employs TRBV6-5 and TRBJ2-5, with 12 bases fitting TRBD1. The CDR3 totals 16 residues. Germline trimming cut 0 bases from V and 5 bases from J; bases unmatched to any gene: 4. CDR1 is MNHEY and CDR2 is SVGAGI in the germline V gene. CDR3 loop: CASSYSRDRGHETQYF. The CDR3 DNA reads TGTGCCAGCAGTTACTCCCGGGACAGGGGGCACGAGACCCAGTACTTC.

There are many counts of this clonotype. V and J are TRBV7-9 and TRBJ1-2, with a possible D match to TRBD1 (5 bases). The CDR3 is made up of 15 amino acids. CDR1 and CDR2 (germline): SEHNR, FQNEAQ (reference sequence). Trimming removed 2 bases at V and 6 bases at J, with 16 bases between. As DNA, the CDR3 is TGTGCCAGCAGCTTAATGCCAGGGAGGCTGGATGGCTACACCTTC. Amino acid sequence: CASSLMPGRLDGYTF.

This clonotype was detected many times. The chain employs TRBV6-4 and TRBJ2-2, with 7 bases matching TRBD2. Per germline, CDR1 MRHNA and CDR2 SNTAGT. After removal of 6 bases from V and 4 bases from J, the junction contained 11 bases not matched to a gene. The CDR3 length is 16 residues. The CDR3 is CASSARAGDSTGELFF. The CDR3 region has the DNA TGTGCCAGCAGCGCACGGGCGGGGGACTCCACCGGGGAGCTGTTTTTT.

This clonotype was found many times. The CDR3, as DNA: TGTGCCAGCAACGGCGCAGGGGTTGGCTACACCTTC. Protein product: CASNGAGVGYTF. V usage is TRBV28 and J usage is TRBJ1-2; D possibly corresponds to TRBD1 (6 bases). The ends were cut back, 7 bases at V and 7 bases at J, with 13 bases in the middle. The germline V gene encodes CDR1 MDHEN and CDR2 SYDVKM. The CDR3 length is 12 residues.

This clonotype was counted between two and nine times. The chain carries TRBV27 and TRBJ1-6, with D hard to call. V was cut by 6 bases and J by 9 bases, with 12 bases left in between. This CDR3 comprises 13 residues. The germline V gene has CDR1 MNHEY and CDR2 SMNVEV (reference sequence). The CDR3 spells CASSLLGISPLHF. CDR3 bases: TGTGCCAGCAGCCTCCTAGGGATTTCACCCCTCCACTTT.

This clonotype was counted ten times or more. This sequence joins TRBV18 and TRBJ1-1; possibly TRBD1 for D (5 bases). This CDR3 spans 16 amino acids. Deletions cut 1 base from V and 0 bases from J, with 12 bases between. Germline assignment: CDR1 KGHSH and CDR2 LQKENI. The CDR3 DNA sequence: TGTGCCAGCTCACCACAAACGACAGACATGAACACTGAAGCTTTCTTT. Its protein is CASSPQTTDMNTEAFF.

At least ten counts were recorded for this clonotype. This chain links TRBV11-2 with TRBJ1-1; D is possibly TRBD1 (5 bases). Germline-derived CDR1 and CDR2 are SGHAT and FQNNGV. Trimming left V 2 bases short and J 0 bases short, with 13 bases between. This CDR3 is 16 amino acids long. Here the CDR3 reads CASSLFVRGMNTEAFF. For the CDR3, the DNA is TGTGCCAGCAGCTTATTTGTTAGGGGAATGAACACTGAAGCTTTCTTT.

CDR3 DNA: TGTGCCAGCAGTTTTGGACAGGGAGGCGATCAGCCCCAGCATTTT. Residues: CASSFGQGGDQPQHF. The V and J genes are TRBV27 and TRBJ1-5; 8 bases are shared with TRBD1. This CDR3 is built from 15 residues. V was pared by 3 bases and J by 5 bases, with 6 bases of the junction left unmatched. CDR1 MNHEY and CDR2 SMNVEV come from the germline V gene (reference sequence).

The chain combines TRBV5-1 with TRBJ1-2; no clear D. The CDR3 is made up of 14 amino acids. The germline V gene has CDR1 SGHRS and CDR2 YFSETQ. Trimming took off 1 base at V and 4 bases at J, with 11 bases between the two ends. CDR3 region: CASSLNSGGYGYTF. CDR3 DNA: TGCGCCAGCAGCTTGAACTCCGGCGGCTATGGCTACACCTTC.

The table lists this clonotype with many counts. The rearrangement uses TRBV11-2 and TRBJ1-1, with no clear D. Germline CDR1 reads SGHAT; CDR2 reads FQNNGV. V shed 3 bases and J shed 10 bases, with 12 bases lying between them. The CDR3 runs to 12 residues. The CDR3 nucleotides are TGTGCCAGCAGCTTCGCGGGTGAGGGAGCTTTCTTT. Amino acid sequence: CASSFAGEGAFF.

In its sample, this clonotype was seen many times. The genes are TRBV6-2 or TRBV6-3 and TRBJ2-5, with TRBD2 matching over 9 bases. CDR3 length equals 17 residues. Unmatched junction bases numbered 12, after V lost 4 bases and J lost 3 bases. Germline CDR1 is MNHEY and CDR2 is SVGEGT. CDR3 protein: CASSFTSGTSLEETQYF. CDR3 bases: TGTGCCAGCAGTTTTACCTCCGGGACTAGCTTAGAAGAGACCCAGTACTTC.